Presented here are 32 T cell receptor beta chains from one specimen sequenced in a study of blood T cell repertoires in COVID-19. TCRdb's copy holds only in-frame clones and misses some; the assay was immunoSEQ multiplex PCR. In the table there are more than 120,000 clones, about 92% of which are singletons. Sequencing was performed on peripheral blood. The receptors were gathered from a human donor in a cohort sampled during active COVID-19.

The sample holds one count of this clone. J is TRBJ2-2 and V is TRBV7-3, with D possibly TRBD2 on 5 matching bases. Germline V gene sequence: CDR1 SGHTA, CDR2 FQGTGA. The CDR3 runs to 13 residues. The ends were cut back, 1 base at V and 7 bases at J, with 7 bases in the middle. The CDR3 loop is CASSLNSGGELFF. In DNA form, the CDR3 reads TGTGCCAGCAGCTTAAACAGCGGCGGGGAGCTGTTTTTT.

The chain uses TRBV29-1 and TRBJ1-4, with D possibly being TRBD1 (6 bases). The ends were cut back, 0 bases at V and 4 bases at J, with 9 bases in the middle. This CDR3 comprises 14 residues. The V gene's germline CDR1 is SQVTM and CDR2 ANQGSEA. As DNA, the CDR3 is TGCAGCGTTGAAGAAATGGGACATAATGAAAAACTGTTTTTT. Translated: CSVEEMGHNEKLFF.

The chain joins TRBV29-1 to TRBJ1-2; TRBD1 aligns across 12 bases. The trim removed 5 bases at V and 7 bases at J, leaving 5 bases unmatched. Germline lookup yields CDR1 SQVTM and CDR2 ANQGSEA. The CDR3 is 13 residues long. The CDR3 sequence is CSVWDRGLGGYTF. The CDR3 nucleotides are TGCAGCGTTTGGGACAGGGGGCTGGGTGGCTACACCTTC. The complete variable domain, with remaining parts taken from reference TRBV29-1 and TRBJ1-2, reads SAVISQKPSRDICQRGTSLTIQCQVDSQVTMMFWYRQQPGQSLTLIATANQGSEATYESGFVIDKFPISRPNLTFSTLTVSNMSPEDSSIYLCSVWDRGLGGYTFGSGTRLTVV.

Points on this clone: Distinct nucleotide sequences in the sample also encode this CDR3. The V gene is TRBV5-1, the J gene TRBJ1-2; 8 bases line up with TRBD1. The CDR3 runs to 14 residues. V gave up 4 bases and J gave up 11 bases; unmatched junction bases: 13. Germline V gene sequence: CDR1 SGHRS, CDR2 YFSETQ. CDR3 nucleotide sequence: TGCGCCAGCAGCACAGGACAGGGTGGTACGGGTTACACCTTC. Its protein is CASSTGQGGTGYTF.

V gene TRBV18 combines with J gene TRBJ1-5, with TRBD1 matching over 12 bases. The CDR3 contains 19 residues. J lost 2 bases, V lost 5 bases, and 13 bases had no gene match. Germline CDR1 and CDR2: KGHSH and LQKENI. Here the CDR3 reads CASSYAGTGGAAGNQPQHF. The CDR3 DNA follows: TGTGCCAGCTCATACGCCGGGACAGGGGGCGCGGCTGGCAATCAGCCCCAGCATTTT.

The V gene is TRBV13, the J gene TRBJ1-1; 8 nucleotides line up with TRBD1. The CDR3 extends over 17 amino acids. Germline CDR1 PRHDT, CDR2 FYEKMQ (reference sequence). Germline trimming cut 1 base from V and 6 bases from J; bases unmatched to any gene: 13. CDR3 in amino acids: CASSLVSRGLVVPEAFF. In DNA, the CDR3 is TGTGCCAGCAGCTTAGTAAGCAGGGGGCTGGTGGTACCTGAAGCTTTCTTT.

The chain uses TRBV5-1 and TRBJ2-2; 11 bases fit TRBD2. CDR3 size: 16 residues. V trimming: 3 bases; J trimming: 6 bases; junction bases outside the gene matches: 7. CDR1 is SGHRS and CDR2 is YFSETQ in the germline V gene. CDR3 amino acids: CASSSSGGTLAGELFF. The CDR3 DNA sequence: TGCGCCAGCAGCTCTAGCGGGGGGACCCTTGCCGGGGAGCTGTTTTTT.

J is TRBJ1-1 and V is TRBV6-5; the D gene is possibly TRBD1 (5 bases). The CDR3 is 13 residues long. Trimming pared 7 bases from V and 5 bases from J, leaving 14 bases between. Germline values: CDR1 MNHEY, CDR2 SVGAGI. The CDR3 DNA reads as TGTGCCAGCACGCCGACAGCGAATACTGAAGCTTTCTTT. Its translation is CASTPTANTEAFF.

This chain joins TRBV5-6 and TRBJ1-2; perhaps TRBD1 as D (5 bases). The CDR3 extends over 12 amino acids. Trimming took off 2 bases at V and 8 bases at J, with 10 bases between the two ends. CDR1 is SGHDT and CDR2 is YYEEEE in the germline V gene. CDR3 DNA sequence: TGTGCCAGCAGCTTTCAGGGAGGAGGCTACACCTTC. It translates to CASSFQGGGYTF.

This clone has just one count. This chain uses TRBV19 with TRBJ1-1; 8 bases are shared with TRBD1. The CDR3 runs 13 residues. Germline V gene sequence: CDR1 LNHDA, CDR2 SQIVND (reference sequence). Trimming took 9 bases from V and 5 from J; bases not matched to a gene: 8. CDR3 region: CASKTGAGTEAFF. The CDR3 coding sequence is TGTGCCAGCAAGACAGGGGCAGGGACTGAAGCTTTCTTT.

CDR3 in DNA: TGTGCCAGCAGCCAAGCGGGAAACTATGGCTACACCTTC. Encoded protein: CASSQAGNYGYTF. V gene TRBV14 combines with J gene TRBJ1-2; D not resolved. V shed 1 base and J shed 2 bases, with 5 bases lying between them. Germline V CDR1 and CDR2: SGHDN, FVKESK. The CDR3 contains 13 residues. The whole variable domain, remainder taken from reference TRBV14 and TRBJ1-2, is EAGVTQFPSHSVIEKGQTVTLRCDPISGHDNLYWYRRVMGKEIKFLLHFVKESKQDESGMPNNRFLAERTGGTYSTLKVQPAELEDSGVYFCASSQAGNYGYTFGSGTRLTVV.

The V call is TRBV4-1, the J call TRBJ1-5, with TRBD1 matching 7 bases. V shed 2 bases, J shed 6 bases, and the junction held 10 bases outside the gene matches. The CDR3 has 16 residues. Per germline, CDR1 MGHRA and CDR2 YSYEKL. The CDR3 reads CASSQPPRQGGQPQHF. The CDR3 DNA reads TGCGCCAGCAGCCAACCCCCGAGACAGGGAGGTCAGCCCCAGCATTTT.

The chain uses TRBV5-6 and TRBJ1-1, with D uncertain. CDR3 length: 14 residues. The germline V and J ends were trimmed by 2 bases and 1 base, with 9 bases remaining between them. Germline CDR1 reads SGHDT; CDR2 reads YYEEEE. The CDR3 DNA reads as TGTGCCAGCAGCTTTGTCAGGCAGAACACTGAAGCTTTCTTT. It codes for CASSFVRQNTEAFF.

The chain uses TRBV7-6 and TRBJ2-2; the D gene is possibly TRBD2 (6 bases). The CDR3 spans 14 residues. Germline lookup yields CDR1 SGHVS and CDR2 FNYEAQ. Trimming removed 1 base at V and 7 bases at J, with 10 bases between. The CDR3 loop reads CASSLGQGGGELFF. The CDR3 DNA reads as TGTGCCAGCAGCTTAGGGCAGGGAGGCGGGGAGCTGTTTTTT. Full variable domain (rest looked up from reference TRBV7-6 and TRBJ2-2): GAGVSQSPRYKVTKRGQDVALRCDPISGHVSLYWYRQALGQGPEFLTYFNYEAQQDKSGLPNDRFSAERPEGSISTLTIQRTEQRDSAMYRCASSLGQGGGELFFGEGSRLTVL.

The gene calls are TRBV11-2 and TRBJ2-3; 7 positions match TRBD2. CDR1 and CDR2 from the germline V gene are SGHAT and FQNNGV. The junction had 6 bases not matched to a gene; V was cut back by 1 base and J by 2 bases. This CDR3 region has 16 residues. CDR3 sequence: CASSLVGGIYTDTQYF. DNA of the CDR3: TGTGCCAGCAGCTTAGTCGGGGGGATTTACACAGATACGCAGTATTTT.

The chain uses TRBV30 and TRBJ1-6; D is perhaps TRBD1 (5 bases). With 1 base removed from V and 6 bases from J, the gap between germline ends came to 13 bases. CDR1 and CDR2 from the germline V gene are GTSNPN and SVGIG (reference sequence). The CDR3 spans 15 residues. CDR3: CAWSGQGGGNSPLHF. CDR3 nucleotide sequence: TGTGCCTGGAGTGGGCAGGGTGGTGGTAATTCACCCCTCCACTTT.

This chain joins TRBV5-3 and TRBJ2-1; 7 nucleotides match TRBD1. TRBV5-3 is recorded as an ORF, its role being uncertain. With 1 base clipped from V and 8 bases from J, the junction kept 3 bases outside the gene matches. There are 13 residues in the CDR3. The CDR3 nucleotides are TGTGCCAGAAGCTTGACAGGGGATTATGAGCAGTTCTTC. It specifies CARSLTGDYEQFF.

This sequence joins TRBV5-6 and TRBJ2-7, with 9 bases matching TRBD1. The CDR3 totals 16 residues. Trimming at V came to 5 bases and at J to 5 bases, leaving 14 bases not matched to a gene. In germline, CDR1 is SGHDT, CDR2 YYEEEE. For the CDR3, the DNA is TGTGCCAGCAGTTCGTTTCCGGGACAGGGAGGGCACGAGCAGTACTTC. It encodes CASSSFPGQGGHEQYF.

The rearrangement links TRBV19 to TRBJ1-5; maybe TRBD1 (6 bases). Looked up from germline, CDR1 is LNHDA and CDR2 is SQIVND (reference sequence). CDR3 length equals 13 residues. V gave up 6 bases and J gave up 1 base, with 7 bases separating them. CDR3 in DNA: TGTGCCAGTAGGGACAGAAGCAATCAGCCCCAGCATTTT. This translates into CASRDRSNQPQHF.

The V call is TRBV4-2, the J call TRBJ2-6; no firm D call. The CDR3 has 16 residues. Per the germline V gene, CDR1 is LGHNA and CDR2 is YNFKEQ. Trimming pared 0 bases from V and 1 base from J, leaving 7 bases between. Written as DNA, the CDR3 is TGTGCCAGCAGCCAAGATCGTCAGTCTGGGGCCAACGTCCTGACTTTC. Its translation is CASSQDRQSGANVLTF.

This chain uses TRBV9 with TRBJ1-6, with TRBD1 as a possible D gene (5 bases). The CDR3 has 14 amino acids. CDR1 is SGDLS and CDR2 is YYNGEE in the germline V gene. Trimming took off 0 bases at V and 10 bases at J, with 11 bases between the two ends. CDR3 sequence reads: CASSVERDPSPLHF. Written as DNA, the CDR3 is TGTGCCAGCAGCGTAGAGCGGGACCCCTCACCCCTCCACTTT.

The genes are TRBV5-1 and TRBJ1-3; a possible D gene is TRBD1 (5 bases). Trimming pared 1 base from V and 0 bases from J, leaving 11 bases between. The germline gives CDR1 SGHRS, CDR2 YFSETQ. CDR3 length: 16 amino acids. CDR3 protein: CASSLSGAPSGNTIYF. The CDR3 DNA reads TGCGCCAGCAGCTTGTCTGGGGCTCCCTCTGGAAACACCATATATTTT.

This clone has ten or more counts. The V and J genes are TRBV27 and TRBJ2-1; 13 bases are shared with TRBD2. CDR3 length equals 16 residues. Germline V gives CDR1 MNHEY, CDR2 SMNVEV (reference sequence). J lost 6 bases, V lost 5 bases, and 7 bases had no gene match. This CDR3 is CASSPRWTSGGNEQFF. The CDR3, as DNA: TGTGCCAGCAGTCCCCGATGGACTAGCGGGGGCAATGAGCAGTTCTTC.

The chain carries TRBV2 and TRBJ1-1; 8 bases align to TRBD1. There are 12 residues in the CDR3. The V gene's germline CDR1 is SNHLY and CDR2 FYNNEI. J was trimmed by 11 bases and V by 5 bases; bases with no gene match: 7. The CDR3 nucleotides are TGTGCCAGCAGTCCCGACAGGGGAAAGGCTTTCTTT. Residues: CASSPDRGKAFF. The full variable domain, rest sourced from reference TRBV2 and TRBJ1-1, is EPEVTQTPSHQVTQMGQEVILRCVPISNHLYFYWYRQILGQKVEFLVSFYNNEISEKSEIFDDQFSVERPDGSNFTLKIRSTKLEDSAMYFCASSPDRGKAFFGQGTRLTVV.

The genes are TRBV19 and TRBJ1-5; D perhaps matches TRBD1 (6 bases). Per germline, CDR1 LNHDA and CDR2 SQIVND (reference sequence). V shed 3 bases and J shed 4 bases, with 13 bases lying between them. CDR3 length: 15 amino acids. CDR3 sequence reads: CASSMWDTGNQPQHF. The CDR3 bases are TGTGCCAGTAGTATGTGGGACACGGGAAATCAGCCCCAGCATTTT. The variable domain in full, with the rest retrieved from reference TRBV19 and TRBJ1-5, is DGGITQSPKYLFRKEGQNVTLSCEQNLNHDAMYWYRQDPGQGLRLIYYSQIVNDFQKGDIAEGYSVSREKKESFPLTVTSAQKNPTAFYLCASSMWDTGNQPQHFGDGTRLSIL.

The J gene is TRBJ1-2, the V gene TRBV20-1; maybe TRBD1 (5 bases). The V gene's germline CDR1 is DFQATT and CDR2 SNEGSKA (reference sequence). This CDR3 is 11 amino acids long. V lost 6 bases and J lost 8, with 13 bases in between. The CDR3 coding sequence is TGCAGTGCAGCCGACAGTAACGGCTACACCTTC. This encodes CSAADSNGYTF.

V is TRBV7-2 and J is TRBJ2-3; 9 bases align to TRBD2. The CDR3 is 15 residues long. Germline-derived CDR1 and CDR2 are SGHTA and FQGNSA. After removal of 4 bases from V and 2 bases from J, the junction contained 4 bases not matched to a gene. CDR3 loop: CASSSRTSDTDTQYF. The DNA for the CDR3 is TGTGCCAGCAGCTCTCGGACTAGCGACACAGATACGCAGTATTTT.

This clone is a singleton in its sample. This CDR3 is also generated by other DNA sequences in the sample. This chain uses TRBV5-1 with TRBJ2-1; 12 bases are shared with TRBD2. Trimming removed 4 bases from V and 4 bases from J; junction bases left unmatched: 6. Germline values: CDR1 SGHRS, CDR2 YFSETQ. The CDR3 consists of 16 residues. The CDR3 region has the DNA TGCGCCAGCAGCCCTAGACTAGCGGGGGTATACAATGAGCAGTTCTTC. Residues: CASSPRLAGVYNEQFF.

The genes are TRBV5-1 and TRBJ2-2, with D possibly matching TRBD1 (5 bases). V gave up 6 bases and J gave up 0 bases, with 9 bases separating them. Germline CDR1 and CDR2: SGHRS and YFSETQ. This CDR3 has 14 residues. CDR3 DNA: TGCGCCAGCACACGACAGACGAACACCGGGGAGCTGTTTTTT. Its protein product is CASTRQTNTGELFF.

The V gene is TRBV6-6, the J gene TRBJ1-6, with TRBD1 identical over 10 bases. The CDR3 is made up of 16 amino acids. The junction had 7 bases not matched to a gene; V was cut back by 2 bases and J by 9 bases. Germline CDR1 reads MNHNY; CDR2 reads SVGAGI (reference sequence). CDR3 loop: CASSYPPGQGLSPLHF. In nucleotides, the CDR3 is TGTGCCAGCAGTTACCCTCCGGGACAGGGGCTTTCACCCCTCCACTTT.

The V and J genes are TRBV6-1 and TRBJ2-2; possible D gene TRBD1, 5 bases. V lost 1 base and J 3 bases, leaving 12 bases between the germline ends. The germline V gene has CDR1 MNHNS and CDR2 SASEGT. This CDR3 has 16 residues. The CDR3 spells CASSEVVGHYTGELFF. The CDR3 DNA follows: TGTGCCAGCAGTGAAGTAGTCGGACACTACACCGGGGAGCTGTTTTTT.

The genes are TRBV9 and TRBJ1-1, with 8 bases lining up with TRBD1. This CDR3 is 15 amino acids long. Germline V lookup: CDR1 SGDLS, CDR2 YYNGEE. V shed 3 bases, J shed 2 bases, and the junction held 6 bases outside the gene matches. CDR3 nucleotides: TGTGCCAGCAGCGCCTGGACAGGGCGAAACACTGAAGCTTTCTTT. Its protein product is CASSAWTGRNTEAFF.